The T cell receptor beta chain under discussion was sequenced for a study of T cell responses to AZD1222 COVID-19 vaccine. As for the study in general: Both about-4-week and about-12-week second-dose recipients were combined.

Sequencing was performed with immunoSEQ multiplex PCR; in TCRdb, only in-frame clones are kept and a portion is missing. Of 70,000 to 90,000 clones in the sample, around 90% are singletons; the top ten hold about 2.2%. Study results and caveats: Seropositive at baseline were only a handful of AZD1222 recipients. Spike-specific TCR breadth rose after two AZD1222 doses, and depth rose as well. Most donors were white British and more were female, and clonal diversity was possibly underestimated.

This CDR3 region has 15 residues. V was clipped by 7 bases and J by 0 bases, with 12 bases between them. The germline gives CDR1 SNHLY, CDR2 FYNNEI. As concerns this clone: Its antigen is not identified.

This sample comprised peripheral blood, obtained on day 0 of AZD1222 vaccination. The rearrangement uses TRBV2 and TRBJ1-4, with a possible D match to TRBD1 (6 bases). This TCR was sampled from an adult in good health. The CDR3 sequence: CASTPEGATNEKLFF. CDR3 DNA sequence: TGTGCCAGCACCCCTGAGGGGGCAACTAATGAAAAACTGTTTTTT.